The 13 T cell receptor beta chains presented below share a single source sample, sequenced in a study of CD8+ T cells in alopecia areata. Specified treatment: oral pan-JAK inhibitor, 5-10 mg twice daily. RNA extraction was followed by reverse transcription into cDNA, which acted as the sequencing template. The data were produced by immunoSEQ multiplex PCR, yet TCRdb's version contains in-frame clones alone and is incomplete. The table lists about 210,000 clones, roughly 40% of them singletons. The specimen was CD4+ T cells sorted from blood, collected around week 37, from a patient treated with tofacitinib. These receptor sequences come from a human donor with alopecia areata.

The chain employs TRBV29-1 and TRBJ2-7; D perhaps matches TRBD2 (6 bases). Germline lookup yields CDR1 SQVTM and CDR2 ANQGSEA. The V end lost 7 bases, the J end lost 4 bases, and 14 bases lay between the germline ends. CDR3 length: 12 residues. This CDR3 reads CSAGGVPYEQYF. CDR3 sequence (DNA): TGCAGCGCCGGGGGAGTGCCTTACGAGCAGTACTTC.

V gene TRBV25-1 combines with J gene TRBJ2-7, with D perhaps assigned TRBD1 or TRBD2 (5 bases each). Germline values: CDR1 MGHDK, CDR2 SYGVNS. V was shortened by 2 bases and J by 3 bases, with 11 bases between the two germline ends. This CDR3 spans 14 amino acids. Written as DNA, the CDR3 is TGTGCCAGCAGTGAACTAGGGGACCGCTACGAGCAGTACTTC. This sequence encodes CASSELGDRYEQYF.

This clone has a handful of counts. V and J are TRBV4-1 and TRBJ1-4, with 7 bases lining up with TRBD1. The CDR3 consists of 15 residues. With 0 bases clipped from V and 8 bases from J, the junction kept 6 bases outside the gene matches. The germline V gene encodes CDR1 MGHRA and CDR2 YSYEKL. The CDR3 loop reads CASSQDDRVGEKLFF. The CDR3 DNA is TGCGCCAGCAGCCAAGATGACAGGGTAGGCGAAAAACTGTTTTTT.

The chain employs TRBV5-1 and TRBJ1-1; perhaps TRBD1 as D (5 bases). The length of the CDR3 is 15 residues. Trimming left V 4 bases short and J 0 bases short, with 13 bases between. Germline assignment: CDR1 SGHRS and CDR2 YFSETQ. The CDR3 DNA sequence: TGCGCCAGCAGCGACTCCGGGACGGTGAACACTGAAGCTTTCTTT. Amino acid sequence: CASSDSGTVNTEAFF.

The chain combines TRBV7-2 with TRBJ2-3; D is possibly TRBD2 (5 bases). The ends were cut back, 0 bases at V and 8 bases at J, with 15 bases in the middle. The CDR3 loop spans 15 amino acids. Germline values: CDR1 SGHTA, CDR2 FQGNSA. In DNA form, the CDR3 reads TGTGCCAGCAGCTTAGCTCCGGGCCCCGGGGTTACGCAGTATTTT. It is translated as CASSLAPGPGVTQYF. Using reference TRBV7-2 and TRBJ2-3 for the parts outside the CDR3, the full variable domain is GAGVSQSPSNKVTEKGKDVELRCDPISGHTALYWYRQSLGQGLEFLIYFQGNSAPDKSGLPSDRFSAERTGGSVSTLTIQRTQQEDSAVYLCASSLAPGPGVTQYFGPGTRLTVL.

On this clone itself: At the DNA level, this CDR3 is encoded by other sequences in the same sample as well. J is TRBJ2-5 and V is TRBV15, with TRBD2 matching over 9 bases. This CDR3 is built from 14 residues. Trimming cost V 5 bases and J 5 bases; bases outside gene matches: 6. Germline-derived CDR1 and CDR2 are LNHNV and YYDKDF (reference sequence). In DNA, the CDR3 is TGTGCCACCAGCGGGACTAGCAGCTACGAGACCCAGTACTTC. Translated: CATSGTSSYETQYF.

V and J are TRBV6-5 and TRBJ2-3; perhaps TRBD2 as D (7 bases). CDR3 size: 15 residues. The germline V gene has CDR1 MNHEY and CDR2 SVGAGI. V dropped 8 bases and J dropped 5 bases, with 20 bases sitting between them. Here the CDR3 DNA reads TGTGCCAGCTCAGCGGGGACCCCCAGGGGAGATACGCAGTATTTT. Its translation is CASSAGTPRGDTQYF.

This clone was seen a handful of times. The rearrangement joins TRBV28 to TRBJ2-5, with TRBD1 as a possible D gene (7 bases). CDR1 is MDHEN, CDR2 SYDVKM, per germline. V was clipped by 4 bases and J by 5 bases, with 17 bases between them. The CDR3 loop spans 15 amino acids. The CDR3 sequence is CASSSRSTGRETQYF. Here the CDR3 DNA reads TGTGCCAGCAGTTCCCGATCGACAGGGAGGGAGACCCAGTACTTC.

This clone has only a few counts. The chain employs TRBV18 and TRBJ1-2; a possible D gene is TRBD1 (6 bases). Germline CDR1 and CDR2: KGHSH and LQKENI. V lost 3 bases and J 4 bases, leaving 9 bases between the germline ends. There are 13 residues in the CDR3. CDR3 DNA: TGTGCCAGCTCACCGGACAGCACCTATGGCTACACCTTC. Amino acids: CASSPDSTYGYTF.

The chain joins TRBV11-2 to TRBJ1-1; no clear D. This CDR3 region has 12 residues. The germline gives CDR1 SGHAT, CDR2 FQNNGV. V was trimmed by 2 bases and J by 6 bases, leaving 7 bases between them. The DNA of the CDR3 is TGTGCCAGCAGCTTAACAACTGCTGAAGCTTTCTTT. This encodes CASSLTTAEAFF.

This chain links TRBV30 with TRBJ1-5; 9 bases fit TRBD1. The V segment lost 0 bases and the J segment 1 base; nucleotides outside the gene matches: 7. The CDR3 consists of 17 residues. Per germline, CDR1 GTSNPN and CDR2 SVGIG (reference sequence). The CDR3 nucleotides are TGTGCCTGGAGTGTAAGGGACAGGGATACGAGCAATCAGCCCCAGCATTTT. It translates to CAWSVRDRDTSNQPQHF.

This clone showed up just once. The genes are TRBV27 and TRBJ2-3; 8 nucleotides agree with TRBD1. The CDR3 contains 16 residues. V trimming: 4 bases; J trimming: 2 bases; junction bases outside the gene matches: 8. Germline lookup yields CDR1 MNHEY and CDR2 SMNVEV (reference sequence). The CDR3 bases are TGTGCCAGCAGTTCCCGGACAGGGTCCATCACAGATACGCAGTATTTT. Encoded protein: CASSSRTGSITDTQYF.

This clone showed up just once. The CDR3 DNA reads as TGCAGCGTTACAATCCGGGACACCTATAACTATGGCTACACCTTC. This codes for CSVTIRDTYNYGYTF. The chain joins TRBV29-1 to TRBJ1-2; the D gene is possibly TRBD1 (6 bases). The V and J ends lost 5 bases and 1 base respectively, with 17 bases between them. The germline CDR1 and CDR2 sequences are SQVTM and ANQGSEA. The CDR3 is 15 residues long.